This record covers a single TCR beta chain. Its antigen is still unknown. The sequencing machine was a NextSeq 550. The Human TCR Profiling Kit (MiLaboratory) was used to make UMI-labeled 5' RACE TRB cDNA libraries. The full amount of extracted RNA was used for cDNA synthesis, and the full amount of resulting cDNA was used for PCR amplification. Libraries were prepared in parallel with an identical number of PCR cycles. As for the authors' bioinformatics: MIGEC and MiXCR extracted about 50,000 +/- 10,000 unique UMI-labeled TRB cDNA molecules per library, requiring at least two reads per UMI. On average, each library contained approximately 40,000 +/- 10,000 functional in-frame TRB CDR3 nucleotide clonotypes without stop codons. Diversity metrics, including normalized Shannon-Wiener and Chao1, were computed in VDJtools after downsampling to 5000 UMI-labeled TRB molecules per sample. VDJtools computed clonotype-size-weighted physicochemical properties of the central five CDR3 residues: interaction energy, strength, volume and Kidera factor 4. TCRdb reprocessed the public reads and reports one entry per CDR3 protein sequence, without DNA. The V and J calls come from TCRdb's annotation, not from the publication. The data table for this sample lists 43,000 or so distinct CDR3 sequences. 1.5% to 2% of the sample is in the top ten clones.

The sample originates from a study of CXCR3-negative and CXCR3-positive naive CD8 T cells (dated by TCRdb to between 2018 and 2021). Notes on the research overall: In total, some 150 million TRB reads were obtained, corresponding to roughly 1.5 +/- 0.3 million reads per library. Diversity and physicochemical repertoire analyses covered around 10 donors pooled from two independent experiments. Naive subsets from a handful of donors and memory cells from 3 donors were included in the TRBV-TRBJ cluster analysis. Study-level results and caveats: Compared with CXCR3-negative naive cells, CXCR3-positive naive cells had TRB CDR3s with higher hydrophobicity (lower Kidera factor 4), lower energy, and higher strength and volume indices. CXCR3 expression partially decreased after cryopreservation, so most assays used freshly isolated PBMCs. Repertoire diversity was comparably high in both naive subsets but much lower in memory CD8+ T cells. Because surface CD5, which has been linked to self-reactivity in mice, was comparable between naive subsets, TCR interaction strength was also inferred from TRB CDR3 physicochemical properties. Within the same donor, TRBV-TRBJ usage looked similar between naive CXCR3-negative and CXCR3-positive cells, but memory cells had distinct patterns.

Each CD8+ T cell subset was flow-sorted in triplicate, and some 310,000 cells per subset were placed directly into RLT lysis buffer. To exclude memory contaminants, naive CD8+ T cells were stringently defined as CD45RO-CCR7+CD27+CD95-. Peripheral blood mononuclear cells were isolated from buffy coats using standard density gradient centrifugation. A FACSAria III was used to flow-sort naive CXCR3-negative and CXCR3-positive CD8+ T cells. An RNeasy Mini Kit was used to extract total RNA from the sorted cells. The germline V gene encodes CDR1 MGHRA and CDR2 YSYEKL. Counted from cysteine to phenylalanine, this CDR3 has 17 amino acids. No DNA is recorded.

This sequence was found in a human donor in good health. Some clones in this sample may be carry-over from other donors' samples. The V gene is TRBV4-1 and the J gene is TRBJ2-1; TCRdb reports TRBD2, a call that lacks DNA to check it against. The sample comprised naive CXCR3- CD8+ T cells from blood. The cell subset or site label, as the study defines it: CD45RO-CCR7+CD27+CD95- naive CD8+ T cells lacking CXCR3 (TNR3-). The CDR3 sequence is CASSPSRGVAGNNEQFF.